This record covers a single T cell receptor beta chain. The data stem from a study of OX40 agonist ivuxolimab in advanced cancers. The germline V gene encodes CDR1 MNHNS and CDR2 SASEGT. The J segment lost 2 bases and the V segment lost 4 bases, leaving 5 bases of the junction unmatched. The CDR3 extends over 14 amino acids. The protocol was immunoSEQ multiplex PCR, while the TCRdb copy is restricted to in-frame clones and leaves out a portion. This table holds 25,000 to 35,000 clones, 70% to 80% found once. This receptor was taken from an adult with an advanced solid tumor such as melanoma, head and neck, liver or kidney cancer. This chain links TRBV6-1 with TRBJ2-7, with 7 positions matching TRBD2. Sequenced material: CD4+ or CD8+ T cells sorted from blood, taken in a trial of the OX40 agonist ivuxolimab. CDR3 DNA: TGTGCCAGCAGTGGTGGCGGGAGCGCCTACGAGCAGTACTTC. This translates into CASSGGGSAYEQYF.